The entry below describes one TCR beta chain. Its antigen is currently unknown. This sample is part of a study of PD-1 blockade in classical Hodgkin lymphoma. Broader study findings: Newly diagnosed patients were reported to start with lower TCR diversity than healthy donors. Patients with a complete response exhibited baseline diversity comparable to newly diagnosed patients. TCR diversity in CD4+, not CD8+, cells rose significantly by C4D1.

Time point of the sample: cycle 4 day 1 (C4D1), after 6 weeks of nivolumab. Patients all relapsed after autologous stem cell transplantation, and there was variation in brentuximab vedotin exposure. Using magnetic negative selection, the CD4+ T cells were separated out of thawed PBMCs. Trimming cost V 6 bases and J 8 bases, with 20 bases left between them. The CDR3 sequence is 16 residues long. Germline CDR1 is KGHSH and CDR2 is LQKENI. Assay used: immunoSEQ multiplex PCR; TCRdb lists only in-frame clones, some missing. The sample carries roughly 30,000 clones, around 79% recorded once. The clonotype originates from a human donor with classical Hodgkin lymphoma. The sample was CD4+ T cells from blood, taken before the fourth cycle of nivolumab. The chain links TRBV18 to TRBJ1-6; no clear D. The CDR3 reads CASSTRSRGNYSPLHF. The CDR3 DNA follows: TGTGCCAGCTCCACCAGGTCCCGAGGGAATTATTCACCCCTCCACTTT.